The 2 T cell receptor beta chains listed next were all sequenced from one sample in a study of blood T cell repertoires in COVID-19. Only in-frame clones appear in the TCRdb table, and some are missing; sequencing was by immunoSEQ multiplex PCR. The repertoire holds 120,000 to 150,000 clones, with 85% to 90% as singletons. Sequencing was carried out using PBMCs or T cells enriched from blood (not recorded which). The origin of the receptors is a woman younger than 45 with acute COVID-19.

The genes are TRBV5-4 and TRBJ2-3, with TRBD2 matching 10 bases. Looked up from germline, CDR1 is SGHNT and CDR2 is YYREEE (reference sequence). With V trimmed by 4 bases and J by 0 bases, 11 bases remained unmatched. This CDR3 comprises 18 residues. The CDR3 is CASSPQWTSGTSTDTQYF. As DNA, the CDR3 is TGTGCCAGCAGCCCCCAATGGACTAGCGGTACTAGCACAGATACGCAGTATTTT.

The rearrangement links TRBV5-1 to TRBJ2-3, with 14 bases lining up with TRBD2. The V gene end was trimmed by 3 bases and the J gene end by 8 bases; junction bases not matched to a gene: 8. There are 16 residues in the CDR3. CDR1 is SGHRS, CDR2 YFSETQ, per germline. The CDR3 DNA reads as TGCGCCAGCAGCTCCGATCGACTAGCGGGGGGGAGTACGCAGTATTTT. This gives the protein CASSSDRLAGGSTQYF.